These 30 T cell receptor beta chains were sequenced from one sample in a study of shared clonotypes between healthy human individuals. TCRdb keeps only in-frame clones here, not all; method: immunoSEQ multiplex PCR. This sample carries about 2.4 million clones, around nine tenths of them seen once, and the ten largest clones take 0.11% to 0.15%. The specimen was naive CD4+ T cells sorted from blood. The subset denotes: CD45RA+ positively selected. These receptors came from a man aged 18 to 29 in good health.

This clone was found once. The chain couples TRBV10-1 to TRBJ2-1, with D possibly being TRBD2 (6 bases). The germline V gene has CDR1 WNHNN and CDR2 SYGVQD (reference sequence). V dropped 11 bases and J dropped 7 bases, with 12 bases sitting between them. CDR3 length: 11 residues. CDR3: CASGRGNEQFF. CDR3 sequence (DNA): TGCGCCTCCGGCCGGGGGAATGAGCAGTTCTTC.

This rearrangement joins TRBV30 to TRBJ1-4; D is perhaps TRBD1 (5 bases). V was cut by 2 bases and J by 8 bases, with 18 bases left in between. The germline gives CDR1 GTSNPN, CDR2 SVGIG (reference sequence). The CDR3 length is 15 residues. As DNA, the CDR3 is TGTGCCTGGAGTCCTCCGGGGACCCCAGGGGAAAAACTGTTTTTT. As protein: CAWSPPGTPGEKLFF.

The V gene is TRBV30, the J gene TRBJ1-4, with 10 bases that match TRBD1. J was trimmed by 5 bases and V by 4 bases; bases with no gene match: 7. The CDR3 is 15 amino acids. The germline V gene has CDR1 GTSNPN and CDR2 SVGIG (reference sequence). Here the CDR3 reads CAWTGTGVPNEKLFF. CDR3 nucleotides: TGTGCCTGGACCGGGACAGGGGTCCCCAATGAAAAACTGTTTTTT.

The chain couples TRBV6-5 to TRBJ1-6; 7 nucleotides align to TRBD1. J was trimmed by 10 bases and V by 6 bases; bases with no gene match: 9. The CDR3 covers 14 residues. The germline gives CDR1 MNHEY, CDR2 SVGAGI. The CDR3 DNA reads TGTGCCAGCAGCTACCGGACAGGAACCTCACCCCTCCACTTT. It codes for CASSYRTGTSPLHF.

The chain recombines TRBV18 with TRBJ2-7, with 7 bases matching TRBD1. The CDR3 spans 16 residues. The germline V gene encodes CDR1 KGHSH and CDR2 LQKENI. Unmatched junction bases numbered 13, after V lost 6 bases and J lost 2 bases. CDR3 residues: CASSSGQQAYPYEQYF. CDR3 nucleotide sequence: TGTGCCAGCTCCTCGGGACAGCAAGCTTACCCCTACGAGCAGTACTTC.

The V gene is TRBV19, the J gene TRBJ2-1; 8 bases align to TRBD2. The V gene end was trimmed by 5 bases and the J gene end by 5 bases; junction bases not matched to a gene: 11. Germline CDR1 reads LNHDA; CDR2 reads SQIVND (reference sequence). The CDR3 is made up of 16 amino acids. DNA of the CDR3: TGTGCCAGTAGTCCCCTCCCGGGAGCGGGGGACAATGAGCAGTTCTTC. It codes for CASSPLPGAGDNEQFF.

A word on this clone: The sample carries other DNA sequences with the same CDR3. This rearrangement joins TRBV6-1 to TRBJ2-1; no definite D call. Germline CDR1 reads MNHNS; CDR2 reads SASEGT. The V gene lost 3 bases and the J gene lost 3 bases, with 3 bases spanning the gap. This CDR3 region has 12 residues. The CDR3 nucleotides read TGTGCCAGCAGTGAGCTCTACAATGAGCAGTTCTTC. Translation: CASSELYNEQFF.

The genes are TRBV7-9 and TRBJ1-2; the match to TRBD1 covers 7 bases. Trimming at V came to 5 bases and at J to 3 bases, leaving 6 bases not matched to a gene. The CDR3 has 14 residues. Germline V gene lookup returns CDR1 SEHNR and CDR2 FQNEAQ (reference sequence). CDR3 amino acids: CASSPQGTDYGYTF. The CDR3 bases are TGTGCCAGCAGCCCCCAAGGGACAGACTATGGCTACACCTTC.

DNA for the CDR3: TGTGCCAGCAGTTATCAGACGAACACTGAAGCTTTCTTT. Translation gives CASSYQTNTEAFF. The chain recombines TRBV6-6 with TRBJ1-1; D is ambiguous. In germline, CDR1 is MNHNY, CDR2 SVGAGI (reference sequence). Trimming took 3 bases from V and 1 from J, leaving 6 bases between them. The CDR3 length is 13 residues.

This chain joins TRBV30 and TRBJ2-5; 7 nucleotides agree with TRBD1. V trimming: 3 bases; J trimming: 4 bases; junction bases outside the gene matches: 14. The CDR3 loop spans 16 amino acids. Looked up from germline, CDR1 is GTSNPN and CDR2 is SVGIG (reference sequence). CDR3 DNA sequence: TGTGCCTGGAGATCGCCCCAAGGGGGCTTGGGAGAGACCCAGTACTTC. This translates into CAWRSPQGGLGETQYF.

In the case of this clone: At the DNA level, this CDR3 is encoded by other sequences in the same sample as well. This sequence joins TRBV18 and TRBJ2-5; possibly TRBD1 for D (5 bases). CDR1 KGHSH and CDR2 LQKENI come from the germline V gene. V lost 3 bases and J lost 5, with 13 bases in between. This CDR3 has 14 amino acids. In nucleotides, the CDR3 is TGTGCCAGCTCACCGTCGCAGGGTAGGGAGACCCAGTACTTC. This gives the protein CASSPSQGRETQYF.

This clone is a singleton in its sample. The CDR3: CASSLVVGAGTLNYYEQYF. CDR3 DNA sequence: TGTGCCAGCAGCTTGGTGGTAGGGGCGGGAACCCTCAACTATTACGAGCAGTACTTC. This sequence joins TRBV5-4 and TRBJ2-7; TRBD2 might be the D (6 bases). The V end lost 0 bases, the J end lost 4 bases, and 26 bases lay between the germline ends. The V gene's germline CDR1 is SGHNT and CDR2 YYREEE (reference sequence). CDR3 length equals 19 residues.

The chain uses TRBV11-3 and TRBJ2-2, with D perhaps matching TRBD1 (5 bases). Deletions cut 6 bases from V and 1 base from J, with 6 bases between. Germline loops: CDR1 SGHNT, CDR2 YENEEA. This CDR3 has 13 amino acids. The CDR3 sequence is CASRTGNTGELFF. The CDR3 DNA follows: TGTGCCAGCAGAACAGGGAACACCGGGGAGCTGTTTTTT.

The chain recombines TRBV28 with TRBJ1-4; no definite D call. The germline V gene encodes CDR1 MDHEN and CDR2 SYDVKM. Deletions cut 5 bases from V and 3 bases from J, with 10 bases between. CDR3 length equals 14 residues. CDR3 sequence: CASSEGSPNEKLFF. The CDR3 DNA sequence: TGTGCCAGCAGTGAAGGGAGCCCTAATGAAAAACTGTTTTTT.

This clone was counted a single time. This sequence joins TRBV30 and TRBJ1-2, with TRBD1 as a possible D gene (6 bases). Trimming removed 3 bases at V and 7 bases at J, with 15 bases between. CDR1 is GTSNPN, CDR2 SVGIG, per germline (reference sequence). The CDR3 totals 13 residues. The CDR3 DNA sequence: TGTGCCTGGAGCCCCGACAGGAGAAGTGGCTACACCTTC. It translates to CAWSPDRRSGYTF.

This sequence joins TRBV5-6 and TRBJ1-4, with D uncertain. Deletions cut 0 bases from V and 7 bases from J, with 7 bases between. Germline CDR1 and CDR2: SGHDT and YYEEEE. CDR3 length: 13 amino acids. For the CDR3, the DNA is TGTGCCAGCAGCTTGGCCCATGGTGAAAAACTGTTTTTT. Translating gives CASSLAHGEKLFF.

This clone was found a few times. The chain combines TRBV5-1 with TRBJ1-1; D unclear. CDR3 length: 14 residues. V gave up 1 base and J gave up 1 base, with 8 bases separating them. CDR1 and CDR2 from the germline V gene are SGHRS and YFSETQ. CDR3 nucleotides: TGCGCCAGCAGCTTGATGAGGGAGAACACTGAAGCTTTCTTT. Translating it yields CASSLMRENTEAFF.

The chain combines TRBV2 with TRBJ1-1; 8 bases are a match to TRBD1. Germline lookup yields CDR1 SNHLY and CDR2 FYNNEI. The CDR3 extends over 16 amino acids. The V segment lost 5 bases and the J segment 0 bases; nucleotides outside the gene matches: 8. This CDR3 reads CASSRRQGNMNTEAFF. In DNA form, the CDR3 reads TGTGCCAGCAGTAGACGACAGGGGAACATGAACACTGAAGCTTTCTTT.

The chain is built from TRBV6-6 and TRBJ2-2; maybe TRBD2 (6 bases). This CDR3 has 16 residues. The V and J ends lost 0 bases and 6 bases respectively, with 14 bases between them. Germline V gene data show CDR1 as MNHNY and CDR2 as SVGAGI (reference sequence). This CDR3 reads CASSYSETIAAGELFF. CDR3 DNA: TGTGCCAGCAGTTACTCGGAGACGATAGCGGCCGGGGAGCTGTTTTTT.

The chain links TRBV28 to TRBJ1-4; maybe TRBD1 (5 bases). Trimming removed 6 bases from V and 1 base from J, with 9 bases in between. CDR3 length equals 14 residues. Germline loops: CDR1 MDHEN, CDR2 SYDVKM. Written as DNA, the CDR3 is TGTGCCAGCAGACCGGGGGGAACTAATGAAAAACTGTTTTTT. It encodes CASRPGGTNEKLFF.

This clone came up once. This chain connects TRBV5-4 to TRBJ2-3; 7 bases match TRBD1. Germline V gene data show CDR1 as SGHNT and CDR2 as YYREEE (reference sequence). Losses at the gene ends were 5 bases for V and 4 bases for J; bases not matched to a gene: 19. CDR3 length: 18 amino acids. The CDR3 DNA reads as TGTGCCAGCAGTCGAACTCCCTACAGGGGCGAGGGGGCAGATACGCAGTATTTT. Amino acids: CASSRTPYRGEGADTQYF. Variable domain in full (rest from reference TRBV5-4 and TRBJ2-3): ETGVTQSPTHLIKTRGQQVTLRCSSQSGHNTVSWYQQALGQGPQFIFQYYREEENGRGNFPPRFSGLQFPNYSSELNVNALELDDSALYLCASSRTPYRGEGADTQYFGPGTRLTVL.

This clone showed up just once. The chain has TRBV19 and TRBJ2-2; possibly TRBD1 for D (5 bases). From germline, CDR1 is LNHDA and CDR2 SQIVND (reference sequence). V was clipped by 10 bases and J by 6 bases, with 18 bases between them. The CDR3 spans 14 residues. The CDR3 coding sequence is TGTGCCACTAAAGGGGCAGTACAGGCCGGGGAGCTGTTTTTT. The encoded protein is CATKGAVQAGELFF.

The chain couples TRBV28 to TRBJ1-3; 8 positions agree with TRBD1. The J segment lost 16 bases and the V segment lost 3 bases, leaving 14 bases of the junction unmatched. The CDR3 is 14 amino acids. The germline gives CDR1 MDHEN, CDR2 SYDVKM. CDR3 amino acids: CASSFGGQGAGKYF. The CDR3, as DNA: TGTGCCAGCAGTTTTGGCGGGCAGGGGGCCGGGAAGTATTTT.

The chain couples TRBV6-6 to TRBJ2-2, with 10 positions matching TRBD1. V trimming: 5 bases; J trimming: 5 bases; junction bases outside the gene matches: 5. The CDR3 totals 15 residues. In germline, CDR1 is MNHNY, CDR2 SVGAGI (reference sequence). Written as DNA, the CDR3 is TGTGCCAGCAGTATCCCGGGACAGGGGACCGGGGAGCTGTTTTTT. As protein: CASSIPGQGTGELFF.

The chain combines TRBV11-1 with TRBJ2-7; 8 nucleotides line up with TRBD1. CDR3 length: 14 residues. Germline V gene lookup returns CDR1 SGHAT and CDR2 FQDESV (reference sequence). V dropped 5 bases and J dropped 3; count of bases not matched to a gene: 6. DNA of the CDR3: TGTGCCAGCAGCCCCCCGGACAGGGTCTACGAGCAGTACTTC. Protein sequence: CASSPPDRVYEQYF.

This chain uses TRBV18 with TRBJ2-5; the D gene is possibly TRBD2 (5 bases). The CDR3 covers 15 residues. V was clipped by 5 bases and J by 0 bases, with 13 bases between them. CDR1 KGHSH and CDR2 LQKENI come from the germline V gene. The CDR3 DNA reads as TGTGCCAGCTCATCCGGGGTTGGTCACCAAGAGACCCAGTACTTC. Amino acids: CASSSGVGHQETQYF.

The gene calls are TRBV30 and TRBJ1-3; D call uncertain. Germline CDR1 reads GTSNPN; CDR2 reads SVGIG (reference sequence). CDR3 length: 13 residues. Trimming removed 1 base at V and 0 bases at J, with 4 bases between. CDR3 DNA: TGTGCCTGGAGTGACAGCTCTGGAAACACCATATATTTT. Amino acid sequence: CAWSDSSGNTIYF.

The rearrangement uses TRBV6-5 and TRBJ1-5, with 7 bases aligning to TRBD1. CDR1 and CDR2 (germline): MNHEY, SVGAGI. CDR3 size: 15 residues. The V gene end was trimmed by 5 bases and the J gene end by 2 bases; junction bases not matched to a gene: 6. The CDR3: CASSISGTGNQPQHF. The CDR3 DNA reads TGTGCCAGCAGTATTTCCGGGACAGGCAATCAGCCCCAGCATTTT.

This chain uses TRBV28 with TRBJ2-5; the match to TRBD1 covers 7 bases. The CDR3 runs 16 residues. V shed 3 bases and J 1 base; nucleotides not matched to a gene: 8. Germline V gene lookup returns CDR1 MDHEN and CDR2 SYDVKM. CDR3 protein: CASSFHTGAFQETQYF. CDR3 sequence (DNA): TGTGCCAGCAGTTTCCATACAGGGGCCTTCCAAGAGACCCAGTACTTC. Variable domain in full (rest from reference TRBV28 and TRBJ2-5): DVKVTQSSRYLVKRTGEKVFLECVQDMDHENMFWYRQDPGLGLRLIYFSYDVKMKEKGDIPEGYSVSREKKERFSLILESASTNQTSMYLCASSFHTGAFQETQYFGPGTRLLVL.

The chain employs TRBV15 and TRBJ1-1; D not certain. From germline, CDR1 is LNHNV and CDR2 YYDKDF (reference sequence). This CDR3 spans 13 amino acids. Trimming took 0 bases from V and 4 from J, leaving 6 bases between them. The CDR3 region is CATSRDSPTEAFF. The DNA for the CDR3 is TGTGCCACCAGCAGAGATTCGCCCACTGAAGCTTTCTTT.